This record looks at one T cell receptor (beta chain) sequence and its context. The antigen is unknown. With V trimmed by 6 bases and J by 8 bases, 15 bases remained unmatched. The CDR3 spans 15 residues. Per germline, CDR1 MNHNS and CDR2 SASEGT. The record originates from a study of cytomegalovirus exposure and HLA in healthy donors. General observations from the study: Likely technical artifact: a cluster of highly shared sequence variants. The only immune exposure information that was available was CMV serostatus.

With 60 Vbeta and 13 Jbeta primers, the PCR was carried out. Only in-frame clones appear in the TCRdb table, and some are missing; sequencing was by immunoSEQ multiplex PCR. The sample lists roughly 130,000 clones, around 77% occurring once. The J gene is TRBJ1-2, the V gene TRBV6-1, with 7 positions matching TRBD1. Sequencing was done on a sample of PBMCs. The clonotype originates from a man aged 25 to 45 in good health and CMV-seronegative. DNA of the CDR3: TGTGCCAGCAGGCACTTCGGGACAGCGGAAGGCGGCTACACCTTC. Translation: CASRHFGTAEGGYTF.